The rows below give T cell receptor beta chains drawn from one sample of a study of post-analysis software for immune sequencing data. TCRdb reprocessed the PCR reads via MiXCR and lists one record per CDR3 protein. The repertoire consists of roughly 800,000 distinct CDR3 sequences, with just under 30% occurring once and the leading ten covering roughly 0.57%. The sample comprised blood. Receptors were obtained from a girl between 10 and 17 years old with multiple sclerosis. Each CDR3 is given with its conserved first and last residue.

v_gene: TRBV27
CDR3aa: CASSPGGRSGGYTF

v_gene: TRBV11-3
CDR3aa: CASSPGGNTDTQYF

v_gene: TRBV20-1
CDR3aa: CSARFRSSYNEQFF

v_gene: TRBV4-1
CDR3aa: CASSPTASGAITDTQYF

v_gene: TRBV6-5
CDR3aa: CASSYSRWAGGPENIQYF

v_gene: TRBV7-2
CDR3aa: CASSSPFLADTQYF

v_gene: TRBV5-1
CDR3aa: CASVPQAGANVRTF

v_gene: TRBV6-5
CDR3aa: CASSYELGASYEQYF

v_gene: TRBV10-3
CDR3aa: CAIGEYKTAGREQYF

v_gene: TRBV9
CDR3aa: CASRRGLDTQYF

v_gene: TRBV5-1
CDR3aa: CASSAGQGWGTETQYF

v_gene: TRBV4-3
CDR3aa: CASSPSRTYEQYF

v_gene: TRBV20-1
CDR3aa: CSLGAGETQYF

v_gene: TRBV11-2
CDR3aa: CASSLGRRAGNNEQFF

v_gene: TRBV20-1
CDR3aa: CSAARQWRMNTEAFF

v_gene: TRBV7-2
CDR3aa: CASTLTPGDQQFF

v_gene: TRBV20-1
CDR3aa: CSASIQGLHGYTF

v_gene: TRBV6-5
CDR3aa: CASSYSIGGRTQYF

v_gene: TRBV20-1
CDR3aa: CSAVGPEKLFF

v_gene: TRBV28
CDR3aa: CASSSPHGQGGRETQYF

v_gene: TRBV20-1
CDR3aa: CSATSSGRGPYNEQFF

v_gene: TRBV2
CDR3aa: CASANGGVHNEQFF

v_gene: TRBV7-9
CDR3aa: CASSSQGAGGPRNEQFF

v_gene: TRBV29-1
CDR3aa: CSVWAADGYTF

v_gene: TRBV7-2
CDR3aa: CASSLGVGNPYEQYF

v_gene: TRBV7-9
CDR3aa: CASRDSGTDTQYF

v_gene: TRBV10-3
CDR3aa: CALRGLTGELFF

v_gene: TRBV5-1
CDR3aa: CASSLDGKNTEAFF

v_gene: TRBV20-1
CDR3aa: CSARDGEATRFHTGELFF

v_gene: TRBV12-3/TRBV12-4
CDR3aa: CASGPGLAPHEQFF

v_gene: TRBV20-1
CDR3aa: CSGKSRAYNEQFF

v_gene: TRBV19
CDR3aa: CASSPSASYEQYF

v_gene: TRBV10-3
CDR3aa: CAISGWGPQEHTQYF

v_gene: TRBV27
CDR3aa: CASRRAGGLDEQFF

v_gene: TRBV7-2
CDR3aa: CASSLQSGATNEKLFF

v_gene: TRBV29-1
CDR3aa: CSVDGQRATDTQYF

v_gene: TRBV20-1
CDR3aa: CSARPGDVFGSYNEQFF

v_gene: TRBV7-2
CDR3aa: CASSLADLRDTQYF

v_gene: TRBV7-6
CDR3aa: CASSSLGGAGEQFF

v_gene: TRBV24-1
CDR3aa: CATSGRAEEQYF

v_gene: TRBV20-1
CDR3aa: CSASEPYYKQYF

v_gene: TRBV5-6
CDR3aa: CAGSWLGATQYF